Following are 15 T cell receptor beta chains from one sample sequenced in a study of CD8 T cells in Susac syndrome. With random hexamers, reverse transcription was performed on about 0.5 to 1 ug of RNA. MiXCR, run by TCRdb on the immunoSEQ multiplex PCR reads, gives a single entry per CDR3 protein. The profile covers under 150,000 distinct CDR3 sequences, with roughly 80% appearing a single time and 0.45% to 0.65% taken by the ten largest. Source material: CD8+ T cells from PBMCs. These receptors originate from a human donor with multiple sclerosis.

The chain couples TRBV7-9 to TRBJ2-7, with 10 bases aligning to TRBD1. The CDR3 loop spans 14 amino acids. Looked up from germline, CDR1 is SEHNR and CDR2 is FQNEAQ (reference sequence). V shed 1 base, J shed 5 bases, and the junction held 2 bases outside the gene matches. CDR3 nucleotide sequence: TGTGCCAGCAGCTTAGTTGGGACAGGGGACGAGCAGTACTTC. Translating gives CASSLVGTGDEQYF.

This clonotype has a single count. The genes are TRBV27 and TRBJ1-2; D may be TRBD1 (5 bases). Germline lookup yields CDR1 MNHEY and CDR2 SMNVEV (reference sequence). The CDR3 is 17 residues long. Trimming removed 6 bases from V and 2 bases from J, with 22 bases in between. For the CDR3, the DNA is TGTGCCAGCAGCACCTCCCCGGCGGGGGATCCCAACTATGGCTACACCTTC. This translates into CASSTSPAGDPNYGYTF.

This clonotype has only one observation. The chain employs TRBV5-1 and TRBJ2-6; 7 nucleotides align to TRBD1. The CDR3 contains 17 residues. V was pared by 5 bases and J by 3 bases, with 11 bases of the junction left unmatched. Germline loops: CDR1 SGHRS, CDR2 YFSETQ. The CDR3 spells CASRKYTGVGGANVLTF. CDR3 bases: TGCGCCAGCAGGAAATACACAGGGGTTGGTGGGGCCAACGTCCTGACTTTC.

J is TRBJ2-3 and V is TRBV28, with TRBD1 as a possible D gene (6 bases). The V end was cut by 2 bases, the J end by 3 bases, with 15 bases between. The V gene's germline CDR1 is MDHEN and CDR2 SYDVKM. The length of the CDR3 is 16 residues. The CDR3 loop is CASSLGVLDRTDTQYF. The CDR3 DNA follows: TGTGCCAGCAGTTTAGGAGTGTTGGACAGAACAGATACGCAGTATTTT.

The count of this clonotype is one. The chain has TRBV27 and TRBJ2-3, with 7 bases fitting TRBD1. The ends lost 5 bases at V and 0 bases at J; junction bases unmatched: 5. This CDR3 is 15 amino acids long. The germline V gene has CDR1 MNHEY and CDR2 SMNVEV (reference sequence). The CDR3 spells CASSPDRSSTDTQYF. CDR3 sequence (DNA): TGTGCCAGCAGTCCGGACAGGAGTAGCACAGATACGCAGTATTTT.

The J gene is TRBJ2-1, the V gene TRBV19, with TRBD1 as a possible D gene (5 bases). Per germline, CDR1 LNHDA and CDR2 SQIVND (reference sequence). The ends were cut back, 6 bases at V and 5 bases at J, with 14 bases in the middle. The CDR3 has 14 amino acids. CDR3 coding DNA: TGTGCCAGTAGGGACACGCGGACACACAATGAGCAGTTCTTC. Amino acid sequence: CASRDTRTHNEQFF.

This clonotype has just a few counts. This chain joins TRBV6-5 and TRBJ2-1; D possibly corresponds to TRBD1 (6 bases). The CDR3 contains 13 residues. Between the trimmed V and J ends, which lost 4 bases and 4 bases, there was a span of 8 bases. From germline, CDR1 is MNHEY and CDR2 SVGAGI. CDR3 DNA sequence: TGTGCCAGCAGTTTGACAGGTTACAATGAGCAGTTCTTC. Translating gives CASSLTGYNEQFF.

J is TRBJ1-2 and V is TRBV5-6, with TRBD1 matching over 8 bases. The CDR3 consists of 18 residues. V shed 4 bases and J 10 bases; nucleotides not matched to a gene: 24. Germline CDR1 SGHDT, CDR2 YYEEEE. CDR3 coding DNA: TGTGCCAGCAGCCCATCCGGGACAGGACTATCGGCGTACTGGGTCTACACCTTC. Translated, it gives CASSPSGTGLSAYWVYTF. Complete variable domain (other parts from reference TRBV5-6 and TRBJ1-2): DAGVTQSPTHLIKTRGQQVTLRCSPKSGHDTVSWYQQALGQGPQFIFQYYEEEERQRGNFPDRFSGHQFPNYSSELNVNALLLGDSALYLCASSPSGTGLSAYWVYTFGSGTRLTVV.

The chain recombines TRBV21-1 with TRBJ2-2; the table gives TRBD2 as D, unverified against the DNA. TRBV21-1 is listed as a pseudogene. This CDR3 is built from 16 residues. The CDR3 loop is CASSGGEGANTGELFF. CDR3 bases: TGTGCCAGCAGCGGAGGGGAAGGCGCGAACACCGGGGAGCTGTTTTTT.

The DNA for the CDR3 is TGTGCCAGCAGCTTACGTCTTTACAGGGGCCACAATGAGCAGTTCTTC. Its translation is CASSLRLYRGHNEQFF. The rearrangement joins TRBV7-9 to TRBJ2-1; TRBD1 aligns across 7 bases. Germline CDR1 SEHNR, CDR2 FQNEAQ (reference sequence). V lost 2 bases to trimming and J lost 5 bases; unmatched junction nucleotides: 9. CDR3 length equals 16 residues.

The CDR3 sequence is CAWSTGQGPSGNTIYF. The CDR3 coding sequence is TGTGCCTGGAGTACAGGACAGGGCCCCTCTGGAAACACCATATATTTT. V gene TRBV30 combines with J gene TRBJ1-3, with 8 bases fitting TRBD1. The CDR3 spans 16 residues. The germline V gene encodes CDR1 GTSNPN and CDR2 SVGIG (reference sequence). With 2 bases clipped from V and 0 bases from J, the junction kept 6 bases outside the gene matches.

The V and J genes are TRBV7-9 and TRBJ2-1; D is perhaps TRBD1 (5 bases). From germline, CDR1 is SEHNR and CDR2 FQNEAQ (reference sequence). V gave up 2 bases and J gave up 6 bases, with 14 bases separating them. CDR3 length: 15 amino acids. This chain's CDR3 is CASSLLQVATNEQFF. The CDR3 nucleotides read TGTGCCAGCAGCTTATTACAGGTGGCAACCAATGAGCAGTTCTTC. The whole variable domain, filled in from reference TRBV7-9 and TRBJ2-1, reads DTGVSQNPRHKITKRGQNVTFRCDPISEHNRLYWYRQTLGQGPEFLTYFQNEAQLEKSRLLSDRFSAERPKGSFSTLEIQRTEQGDSAMYLCASSLLQVATNEQFFGPGTRLTVL.

The gene calls are TRBV5-4 and TRBJ2-3; tentative D call: TRBD1 (6 bases). V was cut by 0 bases and J by 7 bases, with 12 bases left in between. CDR3 length: 14 residues. Germline lookup yields CDR1 SGHNT and CDR2 YYREEE (reference sequence). The CDR3 region is CASSLENRGNTQYF. The CDR3 DNA reads as TGTGCCAGCAGCTTGGAGAATAGGGGGAATACGCAGTATTTT.

This clonotype was found a few times. The chain recombines TRBV6-5 with TRBJ1-4; D is undetermined. This CDR3 region has 11 residues. With 1 base removed from V and 6 bases from J, the gap between germline ends came to 0 bases. In germline, CDR1 is MNHEY, CDR2 SVGAGI. CDR3 loop: CASSYYEKLFF. The CDR3 DNA reads TGTGCCAGCAGTTACTATGAAAAACTGTTTTTT.

The chain has TRBV7-8 and TRBJ2-1, with D uncertain. This CDR3 is built from 13 residues. The V end was cut by 1 base, the J end by 5 bases, with 6 bases between. The germline CDR1 and CDR2 sequences are SGHVS and FQNEAQ. In nucleotides, the CDR3 is TGTGCCAGCAGCTTAGGGTGGGACAATGAGCAGTTCTTC. Amino acid sequence: CASSLGWDNEQFF.